This T cell receptor (beta chain) derives from a study of shared clonotypes between healthy human individuals. Sequencing was performed with immunoSEQ multiplex PCR; in TCRdb, only in-frame clones are kept and a portion is missing. In the table there are a few hundred thousand clones, 96% of which are singletons. Germline V gene data show CDR1 as SGDLS and CDR2 as YYNGEE. This CDR3 comprises 18 residues. V was cut by 0 bases and J by 3 bases, with 21 bases left in between. The sample was memory CD8+ T cells sorted from blood. Subset reported: CD45RO+ cells pooled with CCR7-negative TemRA cells. This chain connects TRBV9 to TRBJ1-1; D call uncertain. This receptor was obtained from a young man in good health. The CDR3 here is CASSVGKIEPAVYTEAFF. For the CDR3, the DNA is TGTGCCAGCAGCGTAGGCAAGATAGAGCCAGCCGTATACACTGAAGCTTTCTTT.